This record concerns one TCR beta chain sequence. There is no known antigen for this receptor. The input lacks base qualities; no much larger clone sits a single base away. This entry belongs to a study of regulatory T cells in long-lasting Graves disease (dated by TCRdb to the early 2020s). Study-level background: Newly diagnosed Graves' disease patients had taken antithyroid drugs for less than 3 months. This study used TCR sequencing and RNA sequencing of peripheral blood to compare persistent Graves' disease patients against newly diagnosed Graves' disease patients. The study was registered as a clinical trial and conducted in China. TCR sequencing covered some 13 persistent and roughly 20 newly diagnosed Graves' disease patients, about 35 samples in total. Overall study outcomes, separate from this receptor: Sequencing and analysis were limited to the TCR beta chain. Because the primary lesion, thyroid tissue, could not be accessed, the study looked at peripheral blood alone. Persistent Graves' disease patients showed lower TCR Shannon entropy and fewer highly expanded clones than newly diagnosed patients, suggesting clonal expansion. Persistent disease showed preferential use of TRBV28, TRBJ1-2 and TRBJ2-5, whereas newly diagnosed disease favored TRBV20-1 and TRBJ2-1. More public clonotypes were shared among persistent patients (under 3,000) than among newly diagnosed patients (under 1,000). As a limitation, the authors acknowledged that the small sample size may reduce accuracy.

Libraries were built with multiplex PCR. The listed sequencing device is Illumina HiSeq 4000. TCR beta libraries were built with iRepertoire HTBI primers and Arm-PCR amplification of CDR3 regions. Gel purification was performed on PCR products prior to sequencing. The paper's processing steps were these. Gene usage analysis of CDR3 amino acid clonotypes relied on the roughly 60 TRBV and about 15 TRBJ segments identified across samples. Filtered high-quality paired reads were merged into contigs using COPE and FqMerger. BLAST was used to align contigs to IMGT TRBV, TRBD and TRBJ reference genes, and CDR3 was defined according to IMGT. Clonotypes above 0.1% frequency were classified as highly expanded clones. Shannon entropy served as the measure of repertoire diversity, while the Gini coefficient captured V-J evenness. A clonotype was considered public if more than one individual shared it. In-frame beta chains were kept once TCRdb had trimmed the public reads at Q25 with fastp and called clones with MiXCR. Rows with a matching CDR3 protein are joined into one entry that keeps the most common DNA and genes. It is TCRdb's table, rather than the study itself, that gives the V and J calls and clone size. This sample gives hundreds of thousands of distinct CDR3 sequences in total; about 16% of them show up just once. The top ten constitute 20% to 25% of the sample.

The meaning of the sample's time point label: newly diagnosed GD, antithyroid drugs for less than 3 months. For both TCR sequencing and RNA sequencing, RNA was extracted from PBMCs in TRIzol. The diagnosis of Graves' disease followed American Thyroid Association guidelines. The patients came from an endocrinology department in Xi'an, China. Each patient gave about 9.1 milliliters of peripheral blood, collected in an EDTA anticoagulant tube. Ficoll Paque Plus density gradient separation was used to isolate PBMCs, and no further T cell sorting was done. An Agilent 2100 Bioanalyzer and agarose gel were used to check RNA quality, while a NanoDrop 2000 measured RNA concentration. Taken from cysteine to phenylalanine, the CDR3 has 15 residues. Solely the CDR3 DNA is kept, with 45 bases framed from the first base. Here V drops 5 bases and J drops 5 bases, and the junction holds 10 bases not matched to any gene. CDR1 and CDR2 are drawn from the germline V gene: SGHVS, FNYEAQ.

Separately, the same data were catalogued under a study of T cells in Graves' hyperthyroidism and ophthalmopathy. According to the second study: A patient counted as having stable Graves' hyperthyroidism if no progression to ophthalmopathy occurred over 18 months of follow-up. The hyperthyroidism patients were between 18 and 65 years old and newly diagnosed, with a disease duration of less than 2 months. Exclusion was applied to patients with uncontrolled infections, other autoimmune diseases, pregnancy or lactation. Diagnoses relied on clinical symptoms, serum thyroxine and TRAb, thyroid ultrasound and orbital computed tomography. A first-round RT-PCR of the TCR CDR3 used the HTBI primer set with the Qiagen OneStep RT-PCR kit. Blood samples also contained most of the expanded thyroid clonotypes (frequency above 0.001), which suggests that blood repertoires may reflect thyroid immune responses. Ophthalmopathy was separated from stable hyperthyroidism by a 13 V-J signature model, with about 86% sensitivity and just over 81% specificity obtained in cross-validation and 80%/75% obtained in testing. In validation, progression to ophthalmopathy was predicted by the model with roughly 71% sensitivity and 72% to 80% specificity, a median of approximately 7.1 months before onset. To identify distinguishing TCR V-J signatures, a discovery cohort of about 95 patients was used, comprising under 45 with Graves' ophthalmopathy and some 60 with stable Graves' hyperthyroidism. Whether ophthalmopathy could be predicted prospectively was tested in an independent validation cohort made up of 18 to 20 hyperthyroidism patients plus 17 patients who later progressed to ophthalmopathy. The roughly 90 discovery patients were divided at random into training and test sets in a 7:3 ratio. In addition, the study compared T-cell repertoires in thyroid tissue and in blood from five or six Graves' hyperthyroidism patients. Following sampling, methimazole starting at 30 mg daily was given to hyperthyroidism patients, and high-dose intravenous methylprednisolone was given to ophthalmopathy patients. A second multiplex PCR round built the libraries, followed by size selection and purification. The libraries were sequenced on an Illumina HiSeq2000 using paired-end 100 bp reads. SOAPnuke was used to process the raw data, throwing out any read that contained adapters or uncalled bases, had a mean Phred below 15, or lacked an exact constant-primer or identifier match. High-quality paired reads were merged with COPE v1.2.5, and unique nucleotide sequences were defined as clonotypes. Clonotypes were aligned to IMGT TRBV, TRBD and TRBJ reference segments using MiTCR v1.1. The analysis included only V-J combinations with a frequency above 0.0001, which together covered 98% to 99.2% of the repertoires. A TCS score was defined as the ratio between F50 (clonal expansion) and ExV (chaos), using BLOSUM62-based TCRdist between CDR3 peptides within each V-J. Welch's t-statistics and random forest reduced 450 to 600 V-J features to roughly 13, which were used in a naive Bayes classifier (R e1071). Sample size was not statistically predetermined, and blinding of investigators to group allocation was not performed. TCR Vbeta CDR3 sequencing of 120 to 150 peripheral blood samples (approximately 44 ophthalmopathy, some 75 hyperthyroidism and 17 progressor patients) is reported in the paper.

The sequence came from a woman aged 35-65 years with Graves disease. Donor details come from another sample of the same person, matched by shared clones. Source: peripheral blood mononuclear cells (PBMCs), taken at new diagnosis, from a patient treated with antithyroid drugs. The chain was built from TRBV7-6 and TRBJ2-5; 8 of the junction bases match TRBD1. DNA sequence: TGTGCCAGCAGCCCACCCGCGACAGGGGTGGAGACCCAGTACTTC. Its protein product is CASSPPATGVETQYF.